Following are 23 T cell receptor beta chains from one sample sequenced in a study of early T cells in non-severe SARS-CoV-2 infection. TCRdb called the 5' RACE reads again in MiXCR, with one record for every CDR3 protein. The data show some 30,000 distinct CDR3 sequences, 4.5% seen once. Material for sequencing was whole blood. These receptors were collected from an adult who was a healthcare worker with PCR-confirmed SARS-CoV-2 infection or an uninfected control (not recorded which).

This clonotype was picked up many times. Written as DNA, the CDR3 is TGCAGTGCCGCCATTAGCGGGAGAGGGACAGATACGCAGTATTTT. Its protein is CSAAISGRGTDTQYF. V gene TRBV20-1 combines with J gene TRBJ2-3; 9 positions agree with TRBD2. The germline CDR1 and CDR2 sequences are DFQATT and SNEGSKA (reference sequence). J was trimmed by 3 bases and V by 6 bases; bases with no gene match: 10. This CDR3 contains 15 residues.

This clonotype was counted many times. The CDR3 DNA reads as TGTGCCAGCAGTGAGCCCGGGGACAGGTTGACACTGTTTTTT. It codes for CASSEPGDRLTLFF. The chain combines TRBV6-1 with TRBJ1-4; the match to TRBD1 covers 8 bases. V trimming: 3 bases; J trimming: 13 bases; junction bases outside the gene matches: 10. CDR3 length: 14 amino acids. Germline CDR1 and CDR2: MNHNS and SASEGT.

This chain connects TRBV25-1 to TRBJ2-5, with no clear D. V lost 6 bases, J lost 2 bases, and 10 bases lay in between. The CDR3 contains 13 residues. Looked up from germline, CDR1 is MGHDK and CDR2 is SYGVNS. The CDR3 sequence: CASSRSQQETQYF. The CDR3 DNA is TGTGCCAGCAGCCGTAGTCAGCAAGAGACCCAGTACTTC.

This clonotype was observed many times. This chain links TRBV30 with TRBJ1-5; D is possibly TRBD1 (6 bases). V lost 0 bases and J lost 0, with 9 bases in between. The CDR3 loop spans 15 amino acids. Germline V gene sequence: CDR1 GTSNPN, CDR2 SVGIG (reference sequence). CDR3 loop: CAWSVGQYSNQPQHF. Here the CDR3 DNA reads TGTGCCTGGAGTGTCGGACAGTATAGCAATCAGCCCCAGCATTTT. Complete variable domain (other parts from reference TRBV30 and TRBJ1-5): SQTIHQWPATLVQPVGSPLSLECTVEGTSNPNLYWYRQAAGRGLQLLFYSVGIGQISSEVPQNLSASRPQDRQFILSSKKLLLSDSGFYLCAWSVGQYSNQPQHFGDGTRLSIL.

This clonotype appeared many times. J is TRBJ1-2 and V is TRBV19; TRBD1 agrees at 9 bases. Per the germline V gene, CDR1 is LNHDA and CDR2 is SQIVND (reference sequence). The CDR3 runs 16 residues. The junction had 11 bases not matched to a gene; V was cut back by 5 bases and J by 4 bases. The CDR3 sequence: CASSGQRGQGFYGYTF. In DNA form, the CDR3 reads TGTGCCAGTAGTGGTCAACGGGGACAGGGCTTCTATGGCTACACCTTC.

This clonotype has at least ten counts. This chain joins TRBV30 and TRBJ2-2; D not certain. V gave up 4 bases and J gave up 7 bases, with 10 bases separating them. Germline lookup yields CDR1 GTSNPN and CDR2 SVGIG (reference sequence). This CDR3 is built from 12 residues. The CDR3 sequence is CAWTSSVGELFF. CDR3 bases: TGTGCCTGGACATCGAGTGTCGGGGAGCTGTTTTTT.

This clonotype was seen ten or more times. The CDR3 DNA reads as TGTGCCAGCAGTCGAAGACTAGCGGGAGGGCTTGAGCAGTACTTC. Protein: CASSRRLAGGLEQYF. The V and J genes are TRBV27 and TRBJ2-7; TRBD2 agrees at 14 bases. The V gene end was trimmed by 5 bases and the J gene end by 7 bases; junction bases not matched to a gene: 7. Germline CDR1 and CDR2: MNHEY and SMNVEV (reference sequence). The CDR3 sequence is 15 residues long.

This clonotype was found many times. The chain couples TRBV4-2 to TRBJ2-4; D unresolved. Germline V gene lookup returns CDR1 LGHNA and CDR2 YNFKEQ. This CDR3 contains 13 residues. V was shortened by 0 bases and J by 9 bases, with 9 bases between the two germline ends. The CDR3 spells CASSQEGLAIQYF. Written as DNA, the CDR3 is TGTGCCAGCAGCCAAGAGGGCCTGGCCATTCAGTACTTC.

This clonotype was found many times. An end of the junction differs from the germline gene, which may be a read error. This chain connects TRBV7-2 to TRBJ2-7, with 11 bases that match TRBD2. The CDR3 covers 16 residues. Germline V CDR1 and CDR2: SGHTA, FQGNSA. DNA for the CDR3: TGTGCCAGCAGCACCTCGACTAGCGGGACGTACTACGGGCAGTACTTC. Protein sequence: CASSTSTSGTYYGQYF.

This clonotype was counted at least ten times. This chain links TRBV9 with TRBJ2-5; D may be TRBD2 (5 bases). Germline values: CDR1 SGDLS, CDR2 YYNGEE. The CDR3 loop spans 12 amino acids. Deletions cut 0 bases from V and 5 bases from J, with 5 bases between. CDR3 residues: CASSVGGETQYF. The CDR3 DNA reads TGTGCCAGCAGCGTAGGAGGGGAGACCCAGTACTTC.

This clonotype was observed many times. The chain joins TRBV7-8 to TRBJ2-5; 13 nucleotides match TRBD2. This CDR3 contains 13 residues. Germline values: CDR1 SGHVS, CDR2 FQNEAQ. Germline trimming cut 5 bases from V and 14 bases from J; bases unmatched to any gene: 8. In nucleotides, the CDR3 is TGTGCCAGCAGCCGGGGGACTAGCGGGGAAAAATACTTC. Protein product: CASSRGTSGEKYF.

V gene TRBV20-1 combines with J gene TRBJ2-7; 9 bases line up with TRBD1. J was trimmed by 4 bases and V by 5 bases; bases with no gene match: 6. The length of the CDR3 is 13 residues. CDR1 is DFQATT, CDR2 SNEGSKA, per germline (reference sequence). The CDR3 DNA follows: TGCAGTGCTGGGACAGGGCCCCCTTACGAGCAGTACTTC. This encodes CSAGTGPPYEQYF.

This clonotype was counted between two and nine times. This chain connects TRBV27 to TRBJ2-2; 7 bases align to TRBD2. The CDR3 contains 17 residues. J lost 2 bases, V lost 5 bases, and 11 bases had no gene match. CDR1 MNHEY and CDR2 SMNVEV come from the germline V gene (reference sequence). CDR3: CASSPNRLAGNTGELFF. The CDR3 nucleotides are TGTGCCAGCAGTCCTAACAGACTAGCTGGAAACACCGGGGAGCTGTTTTTT.

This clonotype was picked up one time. CDR3 sequence: CASSCRPGRTEAFF. Here the CDR3 DNA reads TGTGCCAGCAGTTGCCGCCCAGGAAGGACTGAAGCTTTCTTT. The chain is built from TRBV6-5 and TRBJ1-1; D is ambiguous. Germline V gene sequence: CDR1 MNHEY, CDR2 SVGAGI. Trimming shortened V by 4 bases and J by 5 bases, and 14 bases separated the two germline ends. The CDR3 covers 14 residues.

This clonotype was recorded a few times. The CDR3 protein is CASSFFPTEAFF. For the CDR3, the DNA is TGTGCCAGCAGCTTTTTTCCGACTGAAGCTTTCTTT. The J gene is TRBJ1-1, the V gene TRBV11-1; no definite D call. Trimming stripped 3 bases from V and 5 bases from J, with 7 bases between. CDR3 length equals 12 residues. Germline lookup yields CDR1 SGHAT and CDR2 FQDESV (reference sequence).

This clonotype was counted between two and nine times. This CDR3 is CASSPGRAPTPLHF. The CDR3 coding sequence is TGTGCCAGCTCACCGGGAAGGGCTCCTACACCCCTCCACTTT. The V call is TRBV18, the J call TRBJ1-6; D call uncertain. The CDR3 covers 14 residues. The V and J ends lost 3 bases and 11 bases respectively, with 14 bases between them. Germline V lookup: CDR1 KGHSH, CDR2 LQKENI.

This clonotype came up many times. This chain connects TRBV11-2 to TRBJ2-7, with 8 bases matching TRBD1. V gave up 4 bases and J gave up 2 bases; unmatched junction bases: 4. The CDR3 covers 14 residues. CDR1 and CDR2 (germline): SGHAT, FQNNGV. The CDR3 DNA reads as TGTGCCAGCAGCTCCGGGACAGGAACCTACGAGCAGTACTTC. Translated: CASSSGTGTYEQYF. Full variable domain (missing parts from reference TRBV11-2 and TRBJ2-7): EAGVAQSPRYKIIEKRQSVAFWCNPISGHATLYWYQQILGQGPKLLIQFQNNGVVDDSQLPKDRFSAERLKGVDSTLKIQPAKLEDSAVYLCASSSGTGTYEQYFGPGTRLTVT.

The chain's CDR3 is CASSRGPTWGEQFF. Written as DNA, the CDR3 is TGTGCCAGCAGCCGAGGGCCGACCTGGGGTGAGCAGTTCTTC. This chain connects TRBV11-3 to TRBJ2-1; tentatively, D is TRBD2 (5 bases). Between the trimmed V and J ends, which lost 5 bases and 9 bases, there was a span of 17 bases. The germline V gene has CDR1 SGHNT and CDR2 YENEEA. This CDR3 spans 14 amino acids. The variable domain in full, with the rest retrieved from reference TRBV11-3 and TRBJ2-1, is EAGVVQSPRYKIIEKKQPVAFWCNPISGHNTLYWYLQNLGQGPELLIRYENEEAVDDSQLPKDRFSAERLKGVDSTLKIQPAELGDSAVYLCASSRGPTWGEQFFGPGTRLTVL.

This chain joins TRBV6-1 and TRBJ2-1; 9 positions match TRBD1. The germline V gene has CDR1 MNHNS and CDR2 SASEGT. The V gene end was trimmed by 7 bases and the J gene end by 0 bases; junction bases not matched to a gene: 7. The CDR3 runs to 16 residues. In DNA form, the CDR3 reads TGTGCCAGCATCGGAAGGACAGGGGTCTCCTACAATGAGCAGTTCTTC. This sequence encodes CASIGRTGVSYNEQFF.

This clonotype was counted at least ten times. In DNA, the CDR3 is TGTGCCAGCAGCACACTGGGAACTGGGGAGCTGTTTTTT. This encodes CASSTLGTGELFF. The rearrangement uses TRBV11-2 and TRBJ2-2, with D hard to call. The CDR3 is 13 amino acids. V was pared by 5 bases and J by 8 bases, with 12 bases between. Germline lookup yields CDR1 SGHAT and CDR2 FQNNGV. The variable domain in full, completed from reference TRBV11-2 and TRBJ2-2, reads EAGVAQSPRYKIIEKRQSVAFWCNPISGHATLYWYQQILGQGPKLLIQFQNNGVVDDSQLPKDRFSAERLKGVDSTLKIQPAKLEDSAVYLCASSTLGTGELFFGEGSRLTVL.

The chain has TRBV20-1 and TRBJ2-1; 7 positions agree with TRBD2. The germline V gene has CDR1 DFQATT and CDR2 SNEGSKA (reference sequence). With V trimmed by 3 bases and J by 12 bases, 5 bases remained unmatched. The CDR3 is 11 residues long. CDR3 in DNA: TGCAGTGCTAGTGCGGGAGCGGTGCAGTTCTTC. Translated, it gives CSASAGAVQFF.

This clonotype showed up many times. The CDR3 sequence is CASSREASGRYEQYF. The CDR3 region has the DNA TGTGCCAGCAGCAGAGAGGCTAGCGGGAGGTACGAGCAGTACTTC. V is TRBV7-2 and J is TRBJ2-7, with 11 bases matching TRBD2. The J segment lost 4 bases and the V segment lost 5 bases, leaving 7 bases of the junction unmatched. The CDR3 has 15 amino acids. CDR1 and CDR2 from the germline V gene are SGHTA and FQGNSA.

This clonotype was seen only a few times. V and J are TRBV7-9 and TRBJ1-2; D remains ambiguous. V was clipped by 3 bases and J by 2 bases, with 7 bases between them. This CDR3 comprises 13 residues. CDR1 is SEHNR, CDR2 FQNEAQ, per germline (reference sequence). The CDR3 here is CASSLTANYGYTF. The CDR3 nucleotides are TGTGCCAGCAGCTTGACCGCCAACTATGGCTACACCTTC.